One sample yielded the 10 T cell receptor beta chains listed below, sequenced in a study of T cell changes during pregnancy in multiple sclerosis. The data were produced by immunoSEQ multiplex PCR, yet TCRdb's version contains in-frame clones alone and is incomplete. This sample yields tens of thousands of clones, of which around 90% are seen a single time; more than 1.1% belongs to the top ten. This sample comprised peripheral blood, obtained after pregnancy. The receptors originated from a female donor with multiple sclerosis, enrolled in a pregnancy study.

The chain recombines TRBV6-1 with TRBJ2-7; TRBD1 agrees at 9 bases. V gave up 7 bases and J gave up 1 base; unmatched junction bases: 5. The CDR3 runs to 14 residues. CDR1 MNHNS and CDR2 SASEGT come from the germline V gene. CDR3 nucleotide sequence: TGTGCCAGCAAACAGGGGGCTGCTTCCTACGAGCAGTACTTC. Protein sequence: CASKQGAASYEQYF.

J is TRBJ2-2 and V is TRBV6-1; 12 bases are a match to TRBD2. The CDR3 runs to 19 residues. The trim removed 3 bases at V and 1 base at J, leaving 9 bases unmatched. The germline gives CDR1 MNHNS, CDR2 SASEGT. CDR3 sequence reads: CASSDRLAGVKLNTGELFF. In DNA, the CDR3 is TGTGCCAGCAGTGATCGACTAGCGGGAGTTAAGCTGAACACCGGGGAGCTGTTTTTT.

The chain is built from TRBV12-5 and TRBJ2-1; D gene ambiguous. V was trimmed by 6 bases and J by 9 bases, leaving 9 bases between them. Per the germline V gene, CDR1 is LGHNT and CDR2 is FRNRAP. The CDR3 totals 11 residues. CDR3: CASGPGSEQFF. CDR3 sequence (DNA): TGTGCTAGTGGCCCCGGGTCTGAGCAGTTCTTC. The full variable domain, in which reference TRBV12-5 and TRBJ2-1 provide the parts outside the CDR3, is DARVTQTPRHKVTEMGQEVTMRCQPILGHNTVFWYRQTMMQGLELLAYFRNRAPLDDSGMPKDRFSAEMPDATLATLKIQPSEPRDSAVYFCASGPGSEQFFGPGTRLTVL.

V usage is TRBV25-1 and J usage is TRBJ1-1, with 8 bases lining up with TRBD1. The CDR3 contains 18 residues. J lost 3 bases, V lost 6 bases, and 18 bases had no gene match. Germline CDR1 reads MGHDK; CDR2 reads SYGVNS. CDR3 DNA sequence: TGTGCCAGCAGGGGTCTGACGCGGCAGGGGGCGCGAGACACTGAAGCTTTCTTT. Translating gives CASRGLTRQGARDTEAFF.

The rearrangement links TRBV11-2 to TRBJ2-2; D is possibly TRBD2 (6 bases). Germline V gene lookup returns CDR1 SGHAT and CDR2 FQNNGV. The V and J ends lost 1 base and 3 bases respectively, with 12 bases between them. The CDR3 runs to 16 residues. The CDR3 bases are TGTGCCAGCAGCTTAGTTAGGGGAGGAGACACCGGGGAGCTGTTTTTT. It translates to CASSLVRGGDTGELFF. Supplemented by reference TRBV11-2 and TRBJ2-2, the full variable domain reads EAGVAQSPRYKIIEKRQSVAFWCNPISGHATLYWYQQILGQGPKLLIQFQNNGVVDDSQLPKDRFSAERLKGVDSTLKIQPAKLEDSAVYLCASSLVRGGDTGELFFGEGSRLTVL.

The V call is TRBV18, the J call TRBJ1-1; TRBD1 matches 7 bases. Germline CDR1 and CDR2: KGHSH and LQKENI. V lost 3 bases to trimming and J lost 8 bases; unmatched junction nucleotides: 18. The CDR3 totals 17 residues. The CDR3, as DNA: TGTGCCAGCTCACCGACAAGGGGACAGACCATTAATTCAGAAGCTTTCTTT. Translated, it gives CASSPTRGQTINSEAFF.

The chain carries TRBV9 and TRBJ1-1, with D maybe TRBD1 (5 bases). The CDR3 consists of 14 residues. Germline values: CDR1 SGDLS, CDR2 YYNGEE. V lost 4 bases to trimming and J lost 4 bases, with 14 bases between them. CDR3: CASSIQSQGTEAFF. The CDR3 DNA follows: TGTGCCAGCAGCATACAATCTCAGGGCACTGAAGCTTTCTTT.

V gene TRBV7-9 combines with J gene TRBJ2-7; 11 bases are a match to TRBD2. V lost 5 bases, J lost 3 bases, and 6 bases stayed unmatched. Germline V lookup: CDR1 SEHNR, CDR2 FQNEAQ (reference sequence). CDR3 length equals 15 residues. CDR3 protein: CASSRGTSGLYEQYF. As DNA, the CDR3 is TGTGCCAGCAGCCGCGGGACTAGCGGTCTCTACGAGCAGTACTTC. Using reference TRBV7-9 and TRBJ2-7 for the parts outside the CDR3, the full variable domain is DTGVSQNPRHKITKRGQNVTFRCDPISEHNRLYWYRQTLGQGPEFLTYFQNEAQLEKSRLLSDRFSAERPKGSFSTLEIQRTEQGDSAMYLCASSRGTSGLYEQYFGPGTRLTVT.

Only one count was recorded for this clone. This rearrangement joins TRBV13 to TRBJ2-3; TRBD1 is a possible D gene (6 bases). Germline-derived CDR1 and CDR2 are PRHDT and FYEKMQ (reference sequence). This CDR3 comprises 16 residues. V was cut by 0 bases and J by 6 bases, with 16 bases left in between. CDR3 protein: CASSLGIQGATDTQYF. The CDR3 bases are TGTGCCAGCAGCTTAGGCATACAGGGTGCCACTGATACGCAGTATTTT.

The V call is TRBV2, the J call TRBJ1-1, with a weak D call TRBD1 (6 bases). The V end lost 6 bases, the J end lost 1 base, and 12 bases lay between the germline ends. Germline-derived CDR1 and CDR2 are SNHLY and FYNNEI. The CDR3 is 14 amino acids. This chain's CDR3 is CASSDRPGNTEAFF. The CDR3 nucleotides are TGTGCCAGCAGCGACAGGCCCGGGAACACTGAAGCTTTCTTT.